Below, 26 T cell receptor beta chains from the same sample are listed, as sequenced in a study of T cells after yellow fever vaccination. One entry per CDR3 protein results from TCRdb running MiXCR on the 5' RACE reads. The repertoire holds roughly 310,000 distinct CDR3 sequences, with roughly 9.4% as singletons. The material sequenced was PBMCs, taken on the day of the first yellow fever vaccination. The source of these receptors is a man between 18 and 35 years old who received the YFV17D yellow fever vaccine.

This clonotype occurred a few times. This CDR3 is CASSLVGLAGVEDEQYF. CDR3 in DNA: TGCGCCAGCAGCTTGGTGGGACTAGCGGGGGTGGAGGACGAGCAGTACTTC. The chain is built from TRBV5-1 and TRBJ2-7; 14 nucleotides line up with TRBD2. In germline, CDR1 is SGHRS, CDR2 YFSETQ. V lost 0 bases to trimming and J lost 5 bases; unmatched junction nucleotides: 7. The CDR3 length is 17 residues.

V and J are TRBV5-1 and TRBJ2-1, with D possibly being TRBD1 (5 bases). V was shortened by 4 bases and J by 8 bases, with 13 bases between the two germline ends. This CDR3 has 13 residues. Germline V lookup: CDR1 SGHRS, CDR2 YFSETQ. CDR3 in amino acids: CASSGWGRDEQFF. The CDR3 DNA follows: TGCGCCAGCAGCGGGTGGGGCAGAGATGAGCAGTTCTTC.

The chain links TRBV12-3 or TRBV12-4 to TRBJ1-2, with 9 bases identical to TRBD1. The CDR3 has 14 residues. The ends lost 6 bases at V and 8 bases at J; junction bases unmatched: 10. This CDR3 reads CASRLTGGTGGYTF. The CDR3 coding sequence is TGTGCCAGCAGACTCACAGGGGGCACAGGAGGCTACACCTTC.

Points on this clonotype: Sequence at one end of the junction differs from germline and may be a read error. The rearrangement uses TRBV20-1 and TRBJ2-5; 12 nucleotides match TRBD2. Germline V gene data show CDR1 as DFQATT and CDR2 as SNEGSKA (reference sequence). The CDR3 contains 18 residues. DNA of the CDR3: TGCTGTGCTAGAAATTTGGCTAGCGGGGGGGGGGTCGGTGAGACCCAGTACTTC. As protein: CCARNLASGGGVGETQYF.

This clonotype was seen only a few times. The chain joins TRBV5-4 to TRBJ2-3; D ambiguous. This CDR3 has 15 residues. Germline V gene lookup returns CDR1 SGHNT and CDR2 YYREEE (reference sequence). V lost 3 bases to trimming and J lost 2 bases, with 13 bases between them. The CDR3 coding sequence is TGTGCCAGCAGCTCCTTTGGCGGCCCCACAGATACGCAGTATTTT. This encodes CASSSFGGPTDTQYF.

V gene TRBV12-3 or TRBV12-4 combines with J gene TRBJ1-2, with a weak D call TRBD1 (6 bases). The V and J ends lost 7 bases and 7 bases respectively, with 25 bases between them. The CDR3 is 16 amino acids. CDR3 sequence (DNA): TGTGCCAGCACCCTGGGGGGCCTACAGGGTAATAGTGGCTACACCTTC. Its translation is CASTLGGLQGNSGYTF.

The rearrangement links TRBV6-5 to TRBJ2-7; 7 bases match TRBD1. Germline V gives CDR1 MNHEY, CDR2 SVGAGI. The CDR3 loop spans 16 amino acids. The V gene end was trimmed by 4 bases and the J gene end by 0 bases; junction bases not matched to a gene: 9. This CDR3 is CASSFYRGPLSYEQYF. CDR3 DNA sequence: TGTGCCAGCAGTTTTTACAGGGGCCCCCTCTCCTACGAGCAGTACTTC.

The J gene is TRBJ2-3, the V gene TRBV6-1; TRBD1 matches at 11 bases. The CDR3 runs to 16 residues. Germline loops: CDR1 MNHNS, CDR2 SASEGT. V lost 6 bases, J lost 4 bases, and 9 bases stayed unmatched. CDR3 sequence (DNA): TGTGCCAGCAGCTGGACAGGGGGCAATTCCCCAGATACGCAGTATTTT. It encodes CASSWTGGNSPDTQYF.

A few counts support this clonotype. The gene calls are TRBV6-5 and TRBJ2-3, with a tentative D call TRBD1 (6 bases). The V gene lost 0 bases and the J gene lost 2 bases, with 21 bases spanning the gap. The CDR3 loop spans 19 amino acids. Germline V gives CDR1 MNHEY, CDR2 SVGAGI. The CDR3 DNA reads TGTGCCAGCAGTTACTCGGGCATGTTACGAGGGGGACACACAGATACGCAGTATTTT. Its translation is CASSYSGMLRGGHTDTQYF.

This clonotype was counted only a few times. The chain couples TRBV4-2 to TRBJ2-5; D possibly uses TRBD1 or TRBD2 (5 bases each). Germline loops: CDR1 LGHNA, CDR2 YNFKEQ. V was shortened by 1 base and J by 4 bases, with 22 bases between the two germline ends. CDR3 size: 18 residues. CDR3: CASSQVEGSPGPRETQYF. In DNA form, the CDR3 reads TGTGCCAGCAGCCAAGTAGAGGGGAGTCCGGGACCCAGAGAGACCCAGTACTTC.

This clonotype was counted once. The rearrangement joins TRBV5-4 to TRBJ2-1, with unresolved D. This CDR3 contains 14 residues. Germline-derived CDR1 and CDR2 are SGHNT and YYREEE (reference sequence). V was shortened by 0 bases and J by 9 bases, with 13 bases between the two germline ends. The CDR3 coding sequence is TGTGCCAGCAGCTTGGAAGGTCGCAAGAGTGAGCAGTTCTTC. Its protein product is CASSLEGRKSEQFF.

This clonotype was recorded a few times. The chain employs TRBV3-1 and TRBJ2-5; D gene ambiguous. Trimming removed 4 bases at V and 9 bases at J, with 12 bases between. The CDR3 runs to 12 residues. CDR1 and CDR2 (germline): LGHDT, YNNKEL (reference sequence). The CDR3 loop is CASSPRDESQYF. The CDR3 DNA reads as TGTGCCAGCAGCCCTAGAGATGAGTCCCAGTACTTC.

The chain employs TRBV28 and TRBJ2-5; 8 bases map to TRBD2. CDR1 and CDR2 from the germline V gene are MDHEN and SYDVKM. V was clipped by 6 bases and J by 4 bases; unmatched bases: 4. The CDR3 is 13 amino acids. The CDR3 DNA is TGTGCCAGCAGGTCTAGCGGGCTAGAGACCCAGTACTTC. Translated, it gives CASRSSGLETQYF.

In this sample, this clonotype turned up many times. The chain's CDR3 is CASRFGSNYGYTF. CDR3 sequence (DNA): TGTGCCAGCAGGTTTGGCAGCAACTATGGCTACACCTTC. V and J are TRBV12-3 or TRBV12-4 and TRBJ1-2; no clear D. The length of the CDR3 is 13 residues. V lost 6 bases and J 2 bases, leaving 10 bases between the germline ends.

This chain links TRBV7-2 with TRBJ2-5; 11 positions match TRBD2. The CDR3 has 15 amino acids. Germline trimming cut 0 bases from V and 6 bases from J; bases unmatched to any gene: 3. Looked up from germline, CDR1 is SGHTA and CDR2 is FQGNSA. For the CDR3, the DNA is TGTGCCAGCAGCTTAGCTAGCGGGGGGGCGAAGACCCAGTACTTC. Encoded protein: CASSLASGGAKTQYF.

This clonotype was detected ten times or more. The CDR3 loop is CSARSPGFKGGTDTQYF. For the CDR3, the DNA is TGCAGTGCTAGAAGTCCAGGATTCAAGGGAGGCACAGATACGCAGTATTTT. The chain recombines TRBV20-1 with TRBJ2-3; maybe TRBD2 (5 bases). Trimming took off 2 bases at V and 1 base at J, with 19 bases between the two ends. The CDR3 covers 17 residues. Germline assignment: CDR1 DFQATT and CDR2 SNEGSKA (reference sequence).

This chain uses TRBV7-8 with TRBJ2-7; TRBD2 agrees at 10 bases. Looked up from germline, CDR1 is SGHVS and CDR2 is FQNEAQ. The CDR3 contains 15 residues. V trimming: 7 bases; J trimming: 5 bases; junction bases outside the gene matches: 11. CDR3 DNA: TGTGCCAGCACCGTGGGAGCGGGGGGGCTGAACGAGCAGTACTTC. Amino acid sequence: CASTVGAGGLNEQYF.

This clonotype was detected ten times or more. The genes are TRBV7-9 and TRBJ2-3, with 12 bases fitting TRBD2. The CDR3 runs to 16 residues. CDR1 and CDR2 (germline): SEHNR, FQNEAQ (reference sequence). V lost 3 bases, J lost 5 bases, and 6 bases stayed unmatched. The CDR3 region is CASSLALAGGQDTQYF. In DNA, the CDR3 is TGTGCCAGCAGCTTGGCCCTAGCGGGGGGGCAAGATACGCAGTATTTT.

This clonotype has ten or more counts. V gene TRBV7-3 combines with J gene TRBJ2-3, with D perhaps being TRBD1 or TRBD2 (6 bases each). V lost 1 base and J 4 bases, leaving 12 bases between the germline ends. CDR1 is SGHTA and CDR2 is FQGTGA in the germline V gene. CDR3 size: 15 residues. This CDR3 is CASSLMGGAADTQYF. CDR3 sequence (DNA): TGTGCCAGCAGCTTAATGGGGGGCGCCGCAGATACGCAGTATTTT.

The genes are TRBV21-1 and TRBJ2-2; TRBD2, as called in the table, went unchecked against the DNA. TRBV21-1 is a recognized pseudogene. The CDR3 is made up of 18 amino acids. CDR3 in amino acids: CASTVTSGGAANTGELFF. In nucleotides, the CDR3 is TGTGCCAGCACCGTTACTAGCGGGGGGGCCGCGAACACCGGGGAGCTGTTTTTT.

This clonotype was seen at least ten times. The V gene is TRBV4-1, the J gene TRBJ1-1; TRBD1 might be the D (5 bases). The germline gives CDR1 MGHRA, CDR2 YSYEKL. The CDR3 sequence is 15 residues long. The V end lost 5 bases, the J end lost 5 bases, and 18 bases lay between the germline ends. CDR3 loop: CASSNRLGVGTEAFF. The CDR3 DNA follows: TGCGCCAGCAGCAATAGGTTGGGGGTAGGGACTGAAGCTTTCTTT.

A few counts support this clonotype. The rearrangement uses TRBV29-1 and TRBJ1-3, with 9 bases lining up with TRBD1. CDR3 length equals 13 residues. The J segment lost 8 bases and the V segment lost 7 bases, leaving 9 bases of the junction unmatched. In germline, CDR1 is SQVTM, CDR2 ANQGSEA. CDR3 region: CSAGQGRRDTIYF. In DNA form, the CDR3 reads TGCAGCGCAGGACAGGGGAGGAGAGACACCATATATTTT.

This clonotype was seen only a few times. V and J are TRBV5-1 and TRBJ2-5; D may match TRBD1 or TRBD2 (5 bases each). Germline V CDR1 and CDR2: SGHRS, YFSETQ. CDR3 length: 15 residues. Trimming took off 4 bases at V and 7 bases at J, with 20 bases between the two ends. CDR3 sequence reads: CASSPWTGLKSTQYF. CDR3 DNA: TGCGCCAGCAGCCCCTGGACGGGGCTAAAGTCGACCCAGTACTTC.

The chain joins TRBV20-1 to TRBJ1-5; 9 nucleotides line up with TRBD1. The V and J ends lost 5 bases and 0 bases, in that order; junction bases with no gene match: 8. This CDR3 spans 16 amino acids. CDR1 is DFQATT and CDR2 is SNEGSKA in the germline V gene (reference sequence). The CDR3 region is CSALDRGEPSNQPQHF. DNA for the CDR3: TGCAGTGCTCTGGACAGGGGCGAACCTAGCAATCAGCCCCAGCATTTT.

This clonotype was recorded at least ten times. The chain employs TRBV3-1 and TRBJ2-5; D is ambiguous. The germline V and J ends were trimmed by 3 bases and 2 bases, with 4 bases remaining between them. The CDR3 is 12 amino acids. Germline V gene data show CDR1 as LGHDT and CDR2 as YNNKEL (reference sequence). CDR3 nucleotides: TGTGCCAGCAGCCAGCTGCAAGAGACCCAGTACTTC. Protein: CASSQLQETQYF.

This clonotype was observed a handful of times. The V and J genes are TRBV9 and TRBJ2-4, with D uncertain. This CDR3 is built from 18 residues. CDR1 is SGDLS, CDR2 YYNGEE, per germline. The V end lost 0 bases, the J end lost 0 bases, and 16 bases lay between the germline ends. CDR3 in amino acids: CASSVGPPEVLAKNIQYF. The CDR3 nucleotides read TGTGCCAGCAGCGTAGGCCCACCGGAAGTTCTAGCCAAAAACATTCAGTACTTC.